This T cell receptor beta chain is drawn from a study of shared clonotypes between healthy human individuals (dated by TCRdb to 2019 to 2021). Looking at the study overall: The cohort included a few men and a couple of women between 18 and 49 years of age. Each donor's leukapheresis produced roughly between about 0.9 and 9.5 billion PBMCs. For each donor, three plates each were used for CD4 naive and CD4 memory, two plates were used for CD8 naive, and one plate was used for CD8 memory. To increase sequencing depth and limit assay-specific biases, different laboratories used diverse techniques to prepare libraries and sequence TCR repertoires. To estimate repertoire size and how much clonotype sharing occurs between individuals, the study deeply sequenced the blood TCR repertoires of roughly 5 healthy adults. The research as a whole found: Rarefaction of sorted-subset datasets indicated incomplete sequencing despite the large sequencing depth. The small number of donors limited the genetic and exposure-history diversity represented. Across a few donors, approximately 4.9% of naive CD4, approximately 3.5% of naive CD8, 2.3% of memory CD4, and under 0.45% of memory CD8 clonotypes were shared. Based on pairwise subsampling, the degree of clonotype sharing among donors was expected to be affected by sequencing depth. Sampling was limited to blood, and TCR repertoires in tissue likely differ from TCR repertoires in blood. Naive subsets generally had larger estimated clonotype richness than memory subsets did. Compared with non-shared clonotypes, clonotypes shared by all four sorted-subset donors had higher generation probabilities.

Using the deep immunoSEQ assay, TCR CDR3 regions were amplified from genomic DNA by multiplex PCR. Extracted genomic DNA from each cell subset was distributed evenly across all wells of several immunoSEQ 96-well plates, and each plate was treated as a replicate. For sorted subsets, roughly 200 ng genomic DNA, equal to 30,000 to 35,000 T cell genomes, was loaded into each replicate PCR. Purified libraries were quantified with a Qubit 3.0 fluorometer, sized on a Bioanalyzer 2100, and re-quantified with the KAPA Library Quantification kit. A separate single-read 150-cycle Illumina NextSeq 550 flow cell was used to sequence each immunoSEQ 96-well plate. In the original analysis: The immunoSEQ output contained only junctional sequences without quality scores, so filtering could not match that applied to full-length reads. To assign V/J genes and CDR3, sequences were annotated using PyIR, a Python wrapper for IgBLAST v1.9, with IMGT germline references. Reads were filtered out if the reads had weak V/J assignments (E-value above 1e-6), no CDR3, stop codons, out-of-frame junctions, or ambiguous translated residues. V3J clonotypes were defined by identical inferred V gene, J gene, and CDR3 amino acid sequence. To compute the percentage overlap between repertoires, the number of shared unique clonotypes was divided by the size of the smaller repertoire. Richness of each repertoire was evaluated using RTK rarefaction, the Chao1 estimator, and Recon v2.1 estimates of unobserved clonotypes. For all TCRbeta clonotypes obtained by the gDNA method from a handful of donors, generation probabilities were computed with OLGA. The table was pulled from immuneACCESS by TCRdb, which kept in-frame rearrangements only. Such tables lose some clones; where checked, under half of the loss comes from unresolved V genes, and the rest has no known cause. V and J calls and clone size come straight from that table; D and trimming were deduced from the DNA. The table for this sample lists about 1 million clones; more than 60% of them were counted only once. The ten largest clonotypes hold nearly 1.5% of the sample.

Donors were healthy HIV-negative adults with no recently reported acute infections or vaccinations. Every donor was a Caucasian adult living in Nashville, Tennessee, USA. CD4+ T cells were enriched by magnetic negative selection; naive cells were then positively selected on CD45RA, and the negative fraction formed the memory subset. Blood was collected by leukapheresis, and PBMCs were isolated by Ficoll-Histopaque density gradient centrifugation and then cryopreserved in liquid nitrogen vapor phase. Analytical flow cytometry was used to check the purity and quantity of every magnetically sorted T cell population. Genomic DNA was isolated from each sorted fraction and quantified by UV absorbance on a Nanodrop 2000c. Concerning this clone itself: Which antigen it targets is not known. No quality values exist for individual bases; no much larger clone is one base distant.

Reading from cysteine to phenylalanine, the CDR3 counts 14 amino acids. Only the CDR3 portion is preserved as DNA: 42 bases, with reading frame beginning at the first base. As encoded in the germline V gene, CDR1 is SNHLY while CDR2 is FYNNEI. The junction shows trimming of 7 bases on V and 5 bases on J, plus 17 bases between the germline ends. This receptor was identified in a man younger than 30 in good health. The rearranged chain carries TRBV2 and TRBJ2-5; tentative D gene TRBD1, with 5 bases matching. The specimen sequenced was memory CD4+ T cells sorted from blood. What this sample's cell subset or site label stands for: CD45RA-negative fraction. For the CDR3, the sequence is CASMGRGAGETQYF. The nucleotides are TGTGCCAGCATGGGTAGGGGTGCTGGGGAGACCCAGTACTTC.